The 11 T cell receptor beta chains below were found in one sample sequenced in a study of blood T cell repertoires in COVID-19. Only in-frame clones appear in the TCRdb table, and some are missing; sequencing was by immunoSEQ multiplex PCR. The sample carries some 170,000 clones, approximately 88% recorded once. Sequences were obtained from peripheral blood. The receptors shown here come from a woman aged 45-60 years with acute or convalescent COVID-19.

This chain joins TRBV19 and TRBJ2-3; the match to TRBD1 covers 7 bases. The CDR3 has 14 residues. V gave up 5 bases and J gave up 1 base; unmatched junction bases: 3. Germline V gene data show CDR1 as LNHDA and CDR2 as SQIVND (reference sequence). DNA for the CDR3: TGTGCCAGTAGTCCCACAGGGGGCACAGATACGCAGTATTTT. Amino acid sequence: CASSPTGGTDTQYF.

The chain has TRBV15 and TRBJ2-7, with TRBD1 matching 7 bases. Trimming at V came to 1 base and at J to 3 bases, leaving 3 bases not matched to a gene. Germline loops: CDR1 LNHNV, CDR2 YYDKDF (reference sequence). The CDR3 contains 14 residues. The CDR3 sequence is CATSRGQGVYEQYF. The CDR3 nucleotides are TGTGCCACCAGCAGAGGACAGGGAGTCTACGAGCAGTACTTC.

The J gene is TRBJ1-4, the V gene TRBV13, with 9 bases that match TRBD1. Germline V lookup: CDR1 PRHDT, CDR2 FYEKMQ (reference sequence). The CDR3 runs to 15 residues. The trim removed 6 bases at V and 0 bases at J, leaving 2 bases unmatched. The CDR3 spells CASSRQGATNEKLFF. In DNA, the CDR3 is TGTGCCAGCAGTCGACAGGGGGCAACTAATGAAAAACTGTTTTTT.

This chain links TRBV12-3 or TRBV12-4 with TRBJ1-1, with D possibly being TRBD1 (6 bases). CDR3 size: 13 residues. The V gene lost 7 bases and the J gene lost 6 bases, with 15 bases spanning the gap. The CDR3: CASIHQGYPEAFF. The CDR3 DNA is TGTGCCAGCATCCATCAGGGGTACCCTGAAGCTTTCTTT.

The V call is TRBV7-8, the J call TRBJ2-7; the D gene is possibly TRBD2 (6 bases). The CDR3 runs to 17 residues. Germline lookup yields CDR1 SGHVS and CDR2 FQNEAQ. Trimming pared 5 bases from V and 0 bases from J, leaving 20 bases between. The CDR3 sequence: CASSQKTSPSRSYEQYF. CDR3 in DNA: TGTGCCAGCAGCCAAAAGACTAGTCCGAGCCGCTCCTACGAGCAGTACTTC.

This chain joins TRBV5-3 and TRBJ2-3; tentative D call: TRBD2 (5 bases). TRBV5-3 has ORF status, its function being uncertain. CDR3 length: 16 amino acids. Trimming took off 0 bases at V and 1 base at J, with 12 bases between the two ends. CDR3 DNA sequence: TGTGCCAGAAGCTTGGGCCGTCTTAGCGGCACAGATACGCAGTATTTT. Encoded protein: CARSLGRLSGTDTQYF.

The CDR3 nucleotides read TGTGCCAGCAGTTCCCCCTCGGTACCCTACGAGCAGTACTTC. Translating gives CASSSPSVPYEQYF. The chain has TRBV6-5 and TRBJ2-7; D gene uncertain. Germline V lookup: CDR1 MNHEY, CDR2 SVGAGI. Trimming took off 4 bases at V and 2 bases at J, with 12 bases between the two ends. CDR3 length: 14 amino acids.

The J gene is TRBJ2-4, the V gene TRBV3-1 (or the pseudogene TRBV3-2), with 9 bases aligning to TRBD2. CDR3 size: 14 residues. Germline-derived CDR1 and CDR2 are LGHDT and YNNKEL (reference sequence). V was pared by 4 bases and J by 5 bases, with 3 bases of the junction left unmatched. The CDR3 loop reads CASSLASGENIQYF. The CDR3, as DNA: TGTGCCAGCAGCCTAGCTAGCGGGGAAAACATTCAGTACTTC.

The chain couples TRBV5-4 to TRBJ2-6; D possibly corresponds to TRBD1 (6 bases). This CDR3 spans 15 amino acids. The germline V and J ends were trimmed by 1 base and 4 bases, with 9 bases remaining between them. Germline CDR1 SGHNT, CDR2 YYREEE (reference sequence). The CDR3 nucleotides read TGTGCCAGCAGCTTGACAGGGCCCGGGGCCAACGTCCTGACTTTC. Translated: CASSLTGPGANVLTF.

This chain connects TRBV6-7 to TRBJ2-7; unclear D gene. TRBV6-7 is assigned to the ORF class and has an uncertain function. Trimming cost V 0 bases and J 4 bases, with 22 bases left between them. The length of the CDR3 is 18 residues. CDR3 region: CASSYSSGVYQSSYEQYF. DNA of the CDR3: TGTGCCAGCAGTTACTCCTCTGGTGTCTACCAATCCTCGTACGAGCAGTACTTC.

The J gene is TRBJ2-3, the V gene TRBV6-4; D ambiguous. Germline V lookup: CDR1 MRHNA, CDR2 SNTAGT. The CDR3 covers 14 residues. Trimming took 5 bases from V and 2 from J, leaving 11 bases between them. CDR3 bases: TGTGCCAGCAGTCTGAGCTCCAACACAGATACGCAGTATTTT. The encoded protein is CASSLSSNTDTQYF.